These 14 T cell receptor beta chains share one sample of origin, sequenced in a study of blood T cell repertoires in COVID-19. Using immunoSEQ multiplex PCR, the repertoire was profiled, and TCRdb retains in-frame clones only, with some absent. The sample lists 15,000 to 20,000 clones, approximately 84% occurring once. The sample taken for sequencing was peripheral blood. Receptors were obtained from a human donor in a cohort sampled during active COVID-19.

The chain recombines TRBV6-1 with TRBJ2-5, with D tentatively TRBD2 (6 bases). This CDR3 region has 14 residues. Trimming removed 0 bases from V and 3 bases from J, with 8 bases in between. Per germline, CDR1 MNHNS and CDR2 SASEGT. The CDR3 bases are TGTGCCAGCAGTGAAGCATCGGGGGAAGAGACCCAGTACTTC. Residues: CASSEASGEETQYF.

V gene TRBV14 combines with J gene TRBJ1-1; D is unresolved. With 4 bases removed from V and 2 bases from J, the gap between germline ends came to 8 bases. Germline lookup yields CDR1 SGHDN and CDR2 FVKESK. This CDR3 contains 13 residues. The CDR3 nucleotides are TGTGCCAGCAGCCTGGGCCCCAACACTGAAGCTTTCTTT. This gives the protein CASSLGPNTEAFF.

V usage is TRBV14 and J usage is TRBJ2-1; 10 nucleotides match TRBD2. The germline CDR1 and CDR2 sequences are SGHDN and FVKESK. V was clipped by 2 bases and J by 9 bases; unmatched bases: 10. There are 16 residues in the CDR3. CDR3 DNA: TGTGCCAGCAGCCAATCCCTCGGGCTAGCGGGAGTTGAGCAGTTCTTC. Amino acids: CASSQSLGLAGVEQFF.

The sample holds one count of this clone. The chain uses TRBV10-3 and TRBJ2-7, with TRBD1 matching over 11 bases. Germline V gene data show CDR1 as ENHRY and CDR2 as SYGVKD. J gave up 3 bases and V 8 bases, and 3 bases lay outside the gene matches. The CDR3 is made up of 13 amino acids. CDR3 nucleotides: TGTGCCATCCGGACAGGGGGCTACTACGAGCAGTACTTC. Encoded protein: CAIRTGGYYEQYF.

The chain uses TRBV14 and TRBJ2-5, with 7 bases lining up with TRBD2. CDR3 length equals 17 residues. Germline V lookup: CDR1 SGHDN, CDR2 FVKESK. With V trimmed by 5 bases and J by 5 bases, 17 bases remained unmatched. DNA of the CDR3: TGTGCCAGCAGCGAACACTTACAGACTAGCTACGCGGAGACCCAGTACTTC. The encoded protein is CASSEHLQTSYAETQYF.

This clone was detected once. The J gene is TRBJ1-5, the V gene TRBV24-1; a weak D match, TRBD1 (6 bases). Germline values: CDR1 KGHDR, CDR2 SFDVKD. Trimming took off 9 bases at V and 3 bases at J, with 11 bases between the two ends. This CDR3 is built from 13 residues. DNA of the CDR3: TGTGCCACCCAAGGGGGTTTCAATCAGCCCCAGCATTTT. The encoded protein is CATQGGFNQPQHF.

The rearrangement uses TRBV19 and TRBJ1-1; D uncertain. The CDR3 covers 12 residues. Germline V lookup: CDR1 LNHDA, CDR2 SQIVND (reference sequence). Trimming cost V 8 bases and J 4 bases, with 11 bases left between them. CDR3 nucleotides: TGTGCCAGTTTTTTCGGAGGCACTGAAGCTTTCTTT. Protein sequence: CASFFGGTEAFF.

V is TRBV25-1 and J is TRBJ2-2; the D is unclear. This CDR3 is built from 14 residues. In germline, CDR1 is MGHDK, CDR2 SYGVNS. The germline V and J ends were trimmed by 8 bases and 6 bases, with 16 bases remaining between them. This CDR3 reads CASSSRVSAGELFF. DNA of the CDR3: TGTGCCAGCTCCTCCCGGGTCTCGGCCGGGGAGCTGTTTTTT. Using reference TRBV25-1 and TRBJ2-2 for the parts outside the CDR3, the full variable domain is EADIYQTPRYLVIGTGKKITLECSQTMGHDKMYWYQQDPGMELHLIHYSYGVNSTEKGDLSSESTVSRIRTEHFPLTLESARPSHTSQYLCASSSRVSAGELFFGEGSRLTVL.

This chain uses TRBV9 with TRBJ2-1, with a tentative D call TRBD2 (5 bases). Trimming pared 1 base from V and 8 bases from J, leaving 10 bases between. CDR1 SGDLS and CDR2 YYNGEE come from the germline V gene. The CDR3 extends over 13 amino acids. The CDR3 DNA follows: TGTGCCAGCAGCGTAAGTGAGGGTTATGAGCAGTTCTTC. Its translation: CASSVSEGYEQFF.

This chain joins TRBV7-2 and TRBJ2-7; the D is unclear. The CDR3 has 14 amino acids. Per germline, CDR1 SGHTA and CDR2 FQGNSA. Trimming removed 1 base at V and 0 bases at J, with 7 bases between. The chain's CDR3 is CASSLDGFSYEQYF. As DNA, the CDR3 is TGTGCCAGCAGCTTAGATGGCTTCTCCTACGAGCAGTACTTC.

This clone appeared once. V usage is TRBV6-5 and J usage is TRBJ1-1; D not certain. There are 15 residues in the CDR3. Per the germline V gene, CDR1 is MNHEY and CDR2 is SVGAGI. V lost 7 bases, J lost 6 bases, and 21 bases lay in between. CDR3 region: CASTRLLGASAEAFF. The CDR3 DNA follows: TGTGCCAGCACACGTCTTTTAGGAGCGTCCGCTGAAGCTTTCTTT.

The V gene is TRBV10-1, the J gene TRBJ1-5; 12 bases fit TRBD1. CDR3 length equals 17 residues. V trimming: 11 bases; J trimming: 2 bases; junction bases outside the gene matches: 13. Germline CDR1 is WNHNN and CDR2 is SYGVQD (reference sequence). In DNA, the CDR3 is TGCGCCGGGGTAGGGACAGGGGGCGCCTTGGGCAATCAGCCCCAGCATTTT. Its protein is CAGVGTGGALGNQPQHF.

The J gene is TRBJ2-7, the V gene TRBV12-3 or TRBV12-4; unclear D gene. V was cut by 6 bases and J by 0 bases, with 3 bases left in between. The CDR3 length is 11 residues. CDR3 DNA: TGTGCCAGCAGGGCCTCCTACGAGCAGTACTTC. Protein product: CASRASYEQYF.

This clone has more than one count but fewer than ten. V gene TRBV7-8 combines with J gene TRBJ2-7; 8 bases align to TRBD2. The CDR3 covers 15 residues. Germline V gene data show CDR1 as SGHVS and CDR2 as FQNEAQ. The junction had 9 bases not matched to a gene; V was cut back by 5 bases and J by 3 bases. The CDR3 DNA reads TGTGCCAGCAGCCCCCGGCTAGCGGGCAGCTACGAGCAGTACTTC. Residues: CASSPRLAGSYEQYF.